Sequencing of this TCR beta chain was carried out in a study of identifying expanded T cells in peripheral blood. Study findings and constraints: Across healthy donors, higher total template counts meant significantly greater approximately two-week count variance. Over approximately two and four weeks, about 16.4 and 19 clones changed, versus around 1.1 between replicates.

Trimming took 0 bases from V and 2 from J, leaving 14 bases between them. CDR3 length: 16 amino acids. Looked up from germline, CDR1 is KGHSH and CDR2 is LQKENI. Sequencing used immunoSEQ multiplex PCR; TCRdb keeps in-frame clones, though not all of them. The table has 100,000 to 150,000 clones, approximately 86% seen once. Regarding this clone: Antigen specificity is unknown.

The sample was blood. The V gene is TRBV18, the J gene TRBJ2-7, with D possibly TRBD1 on 6 matching bases. This receptor was taken from a person aged 18 to 75 in good health. The CDR3: CASSPPGQSGAYEQYF. CDR3 DNA: TGTGCCAGCTCACCACCCGGACAGTCGGGCGCCTACGAGCAGTACTTC.